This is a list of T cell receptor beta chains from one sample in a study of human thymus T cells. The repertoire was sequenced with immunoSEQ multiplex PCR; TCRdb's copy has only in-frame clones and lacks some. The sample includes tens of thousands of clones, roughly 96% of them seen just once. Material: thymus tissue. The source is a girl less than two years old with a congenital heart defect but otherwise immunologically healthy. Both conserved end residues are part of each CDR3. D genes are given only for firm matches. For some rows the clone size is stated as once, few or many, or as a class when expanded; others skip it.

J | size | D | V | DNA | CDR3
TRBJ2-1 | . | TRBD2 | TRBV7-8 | TGTGCCAGCAGCTTTTCCGTAGCGGGACATGGGAATGAGCAGTTCTTC | CASSFSVAGHGNEQFF
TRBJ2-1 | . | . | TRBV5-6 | TGTGCCAGCAGCCCCAGGAGGGGGGAGCAGTTCTTC | CASSPRRGEQFF
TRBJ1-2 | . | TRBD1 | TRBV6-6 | TGTGCCAGCAGTCGTCGGACAGGGCATAGCTATGGCTACACCTTC | CASSRRTGHSYGYTF
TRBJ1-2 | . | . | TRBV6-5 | TGTGCCAGCAGTTACGAGGCAGAACGCTACACCTTC | CASSYEAERYTF
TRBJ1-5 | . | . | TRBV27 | TGTGCCAGCAGTCCGACCGACAGGCACAGCAATCAGCCCCAGCATTTT | CASSPTDRHSNQPQHF
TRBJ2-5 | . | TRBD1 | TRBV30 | TGTGCCTGGACCCGGACAGGGGAACAAGAGACCCAGTACTTC | CAWTRTGEQETQYF
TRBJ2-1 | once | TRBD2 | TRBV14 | TGTGCCAGCAGCCAGGGGGGGGAGCAGTTCTTC | CASSQGGEQFF
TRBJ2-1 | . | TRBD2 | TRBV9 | TGTGCCAGCAGCGCATACCCACTAGCGGGTTCCTACAATGAGCAGTTCTTC | CASSAYPLAGSYNEQFF
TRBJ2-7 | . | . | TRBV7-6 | TGTGCCAGCAGCTCCATTCCCAGACATCCTACAGGCTACGAGCAGTACTTC | CASSSIPRHPTGYEQYF
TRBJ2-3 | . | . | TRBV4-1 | TGCGCCAGCAGCCAAAAGGGTAGGGCAGGCGAGGGGACGCAGTATTTT | CASSQKGRAGEGTQYF
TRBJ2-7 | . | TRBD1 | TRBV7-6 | TGTGCCAGCAGCCTATCCCACAGGGGCGACGAGCAGTACTTC | CASSLSHRGDEQYF
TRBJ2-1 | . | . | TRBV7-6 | TGTGCCAGCAGCTTAGAGTGGGCGGGGTGGACGGATGAGCAGTTCTTC | CASSLEWAGWTDEQFF
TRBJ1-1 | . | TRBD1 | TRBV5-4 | TGTGCCAGCAGCTTGGGGACAGGGCCCCTGAACACTGAAGCTTTCTTT | CASSLGTGPLNTEAFF
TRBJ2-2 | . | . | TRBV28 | TGTGCCAGCAGTTTTAATCCGAACACCGGGGAGCTGTTTTTT | CASSFNPNTGELFF
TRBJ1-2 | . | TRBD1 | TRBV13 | TGTGCCAGCAGTCAAAACAGGGGTTTTGGCTACACCTTC | CASSQNRGFGYTF
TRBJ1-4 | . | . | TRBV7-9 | TGTGCCAGCAGCGCGACGCCAGGAGGAAAAGGGATTAATGAAAAACTGTTTTTT | CASSATPGGKGINEKLFF
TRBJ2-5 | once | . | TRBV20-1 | TGCAGTGCTAGGGAGTATGAGACCCAGTACTTC | CSAREYETQYF
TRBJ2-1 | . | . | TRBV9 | TGTGCCAGCAGCCCCAGGAACCACAATGAGCAGTTCTTC | CASSPRNHNEQFF
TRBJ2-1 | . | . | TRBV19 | TGTGCCAGTGGACTACCGCTCCCCTCGGTGGGTGAGCAGTTCTTC | CASGLPLPSVGEQFF
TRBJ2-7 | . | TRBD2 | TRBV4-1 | TGCGCCAGCAGCCAAATAAGAAGCGGGAGGTACGAGCAGTACTTC | CASSQIRSGRYEQYF
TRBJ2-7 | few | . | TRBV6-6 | TGTGCCAGCACCCAGGTGTGGACCTACGAGCAGTACTTC | CASTQVWTYEQYF
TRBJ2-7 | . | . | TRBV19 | TGTGCCACCAAACGAGAGGACGCCTCCACCTACGAGCAGTACTTC | CATKREDASTYEQYF
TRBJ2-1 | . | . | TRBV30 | TGTGCCTGGAGTCAAGCGGTCATGAGCTCCTACAATGAGCAGTTCTTC | CAWSQAVMSSYNEQFF
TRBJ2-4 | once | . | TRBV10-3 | TGTGCCATCAGTGACCCGGACGGGAGAGCCAAAAACATTCAGTACTTC | CAISDPDGRAKNIQYF
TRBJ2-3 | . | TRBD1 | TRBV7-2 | TGTGCCAGCAGCTGGAGAATCCGGGACAGGGGTACAGATACGCAGTATTTT | CASSWRIRDRGTDTQYF
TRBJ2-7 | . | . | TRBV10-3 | TGTGCCATCAGTGAAGGGGCCAAGGCACGGACAGAGACCTACGAGCAGTACTTC | CAISEGAKARTETYEQYF
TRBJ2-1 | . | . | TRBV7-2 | TGTGCCAGCAGCTCCCTCTCCGGGCCGGGAACAGACTACAATGAGCAGTTCTTC | CASSSLSGPGTDYNEQFF
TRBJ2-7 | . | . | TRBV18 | TGTGCCAGCTCACCACTTCGGCTAGCCGCCTGCGAGCAGTACTTC | CASSPLRLAACEQYF
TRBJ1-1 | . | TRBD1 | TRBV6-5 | TGTGCCAGCAGTTACTTTATTCGGGACAGGAAAAGTGAAGCTTTCTTT | CASSYFIRDRKSEAFF